These 14 T cell receptor beta chains were sequenced from one sample in a study of T cells of healthy individuals. From the 5' RACE reads, TCRdb called clonotypes with MiXCR, one entry per CDR3 protein. The top ten hold 7.5% of the sample, which has around 80,000 distinct CDR3 sequences, approximately 4.7% seen once. Receptor source: a female donor in good health.

This clonotype showed up many times. The chain is built from TRBV18 and TRBJ1-1; D not resolved. There are 13 residues in the CDR3. CDR1 is KGHSH and CDR2 is LQKENI in the germline V gene. Trimming stripped 6 bases from V and 0 bases from J, with 8 bases between. CDR3 in amino acids: CASSPAMNTEAFF. DNA for the CDR3: TGTGCCAGCTCCCCCGCTATGAACACTGAAGCTTTCTTT.

V and J are TRBV27 and TRBJ1-1; D gene ambiguous. This CDR3 contains 13 residues. From germline, CDR1 is MNHEY and CDR2 SMNVEV (reference sequence). Trimming cost V 5 bases and J 4 bases, with 11 bases left between them. The CDR3 protein is CASSPSGPTEAFF. CDR3 DNA: TGTGCCAGCAGTCCTAGTGGGCCCACTGAAGCTTTCTTT.

The chain recombines TRBV30 with TRBJ2-2, with TRBD2 matching over 10 bases. The trim removed 6 bases at V and 5 bases at J, leaving 9 bases unmatched. There are 15 residues in the CDR3. The germline gives CDR1 GTSNPN, CDR2 SVGIG (reference sequence). CDR3 residues: CACRGSGRRTGELFF. CDR3 nucleotides: TGTGCCTGCCGTGGTAGCGGGAGGCGGACCGGGGAGCTGTTTTTT.

The table lists this clonotype with many counts. This chain uses TRBV5-4 with TRBJ1-3; D ambiguous. Per germline, CDR1 SGHNT and CDR2 YYREEE (reference sequence). Trimming stripped 2 bases from V and 0 bases from J, with 9 bases between. The CDR3 is 15 amino acids. CDR3 coding DNA: TGTGCCAGCAGCTTAACGGGTGCCTCTGGAAACACCATATATTTT. Amino acid sequence: CASSLTGASGNTIYF.

This clonotype showed up many times. This sequence joins TRBV20-1 and TRBJ2-6; a possible D gene is TRBD1 (5 bases). This CDR3 is built from 16 residues. CDR1 DFQATT and CDR2 SNEGSKA come from the germline V gene (reference sequence). Trimming took off 0 bases at V and 0 bases at J, with 9 bases between the two ends. DNA for the CDR3: TGCAGTGCTAGAGATGACAGCTCCTCTGGGGCCAACGTCCTGACTTTC. It yields the protein CSARDDSSSGANVLTF.

This clonotype was detected ten times or more. Written as DNA, the CDR3 is TGTGCCAGCAGTTCTCAACAGGGGGCCTCATATCAGCCCCAGCATTTT. Its protein is CASSSQQGASYQPQHF. The chain is built from TRBV27 and TRBJ1-5, with 9 bases lining up with TRBD1. The J segment lost 5 bases and the V segment lost 4 bases, leaving 9 bases of the junction unmatched. The length of the CDR3 is 16 residues. Germline V gene sequence: CDR1 MNHEY, CDR2 SMNVEV (reference sequence).

In its sample, this clonotype was seen a few times. The V and J genes are TRBV4-3 and TRBJ2-1, with 10 bases aligning to TRBD2. With 3 bases clipped from V and 3 bases from J, the junction kept 11 bases outside the gene matches. Looked up from germline, CDR1 is LGHNA and CDR2 is YSLEER. This CDR3 has 18 amino acids. CDR3 sequence (DNA): TGCGCCAGCAGCCAGGAAGGCCATCTAGCGGGAGTCTACAATGAGCAGTTCTTC. Translation gives CASSQEGHLAGVYNEQFF.

This CDR3 is CAWRVYSGNTIYF. The CDR3 region has the DNA TGTGCCTGGAGAGTGTACTCTGGAAACACCATATATTTT. V is TRBV30 and J is TRBJ1-3; unclear D gene. V lost 3 bases and J lost 0, with 6 bases in between. Germline V gives CDR1 GTSNPN, CDR2 SVGIG (reference sequence). This CDR3 region has 13 residues.

This clonotype was seen repeatedly, ten times or more. The gene calls are TRBV9 and TRBJ2-2, with D perhaps given as TRBD1 or TRBD2 (5 bases each). In germline, CDR1 is SGDLS, CDR2 YYNGEE. With 0 bases removed from V and 1 base from J, the gap between germline ends came to 13 bases. The CDR3 spans 17 residues. CDR3 amino acids: CASSVDGGRLNTGELFF. The CDR3 DNA follows: TGTGCCAGCAGCGTAGATGGGGGACGGTTGAACACCGGGGAGCTGTTTTTT. Filled out from reference TRBV9 and TRBJ2-2, the complete variable domain reads DSGVTQTPKHLITATGQRVTLRCSPRSGDLSVYWYQQSLDQGLQFLIQYYNGEERAKGNILERFSAQQFPDLHSELNLSSLELGDSALYFCASSVDGGRLNTGELFFGEGSRLTVL.

The chain carries TRBV7-3 and TRBJ2-7, with 14 bases identical to TRBD2. This CDR3 has 15 amino acids. Trimming at V came to 1 base and at J to 5 bases, leaving 1 base not matched to a gene. Germline V gene data show CDR1 as SGHTA and CDR2 as FQGTGA. CDR3 residues: CASSLMGLAGDEQYF. The CDR3 DNA reads as TGTGCCAGCAGCTTAATGGGACTAGCGGGAGACGAGCAGTACTTC.

The chain is built from TRBV27 and TRBJ2-7; TRBD1 or TRBD2 may be the D gene (7 bases each). The CDR3 has 14 amino acids. Per the germline V gene, CDR1 is MNHEY and CDR2 is SMNVEV (reference sequence). Trimming removed 3 bases from V and 4 bases from J, with 13 bases in between. CDR3 nucleotides: TGTGCCAGCAGTTTGGGCAGGGGGGGATACGAGCAGTACTTC. Protein product: CASSLGRGGYEQYF.

The V gene is TRBV7-2, the J gene TRBJ1-5; 7 bases are shared with TRBD1. V lost 1 base and J lost 3; bases outside the gene matches: 6. The length of the CDR3 is 16 residues. Germline V gene sequence: CDR1 SGHTA, CDR2 FQGNSA. The CDR3 protein is CASSLVGTATNQPQHF. CDR3 coding DNA: TGTGCCAGCAGCTTAGTCGGGACAGCGACCAATCAGCCCCAGCATTTT. Together with reference TRBV7-2 and TRBJ1-5, the CDR3 gives the full variable domain: GAGVSQSPSNKVTEKGKDVELRCDPISGHTALYWYRQSLGQGLEFLIYFQGNSAPDKSGLPSDRFSAERTGGSVSTLTIQRTQQEDSAVYLCASSLVGTATNQPQHFGDGTRLSIL.

The chain couples TRBV24-1 to TRBJ1-1, with D perhaps matching TRBD1 (5 bases). V was cut by 5 bases and J by 5 bases, with 14 bases left in between. This CDR3 has 14 amino acids. Germline CDR1 reads KGHDR; CDR2 reads SFDVKD. CDR3: CATSAGQGATEAFF. The CDR3 DNA follows: TGTGCCACCAGTGCAGGGCAGGGAGCGACTGAAGCTTTCTTT.

This chain connects TRBV7-9 to TRBJ2-4; no clear D. The V end was cut by 1 base, the J end by 2 bases, with 6 bases between. The CDR3 runs 14 residues. The germline CDR1 and CDR2 sequences are SEHNR and FQNEAQ (reference sequence). CDR3 in DNA: TGTGCCAGCAGCTTAGTGGGCACCAAAAACATTCAGTACTTC. Translation: CASSLVGTKNIQYF.